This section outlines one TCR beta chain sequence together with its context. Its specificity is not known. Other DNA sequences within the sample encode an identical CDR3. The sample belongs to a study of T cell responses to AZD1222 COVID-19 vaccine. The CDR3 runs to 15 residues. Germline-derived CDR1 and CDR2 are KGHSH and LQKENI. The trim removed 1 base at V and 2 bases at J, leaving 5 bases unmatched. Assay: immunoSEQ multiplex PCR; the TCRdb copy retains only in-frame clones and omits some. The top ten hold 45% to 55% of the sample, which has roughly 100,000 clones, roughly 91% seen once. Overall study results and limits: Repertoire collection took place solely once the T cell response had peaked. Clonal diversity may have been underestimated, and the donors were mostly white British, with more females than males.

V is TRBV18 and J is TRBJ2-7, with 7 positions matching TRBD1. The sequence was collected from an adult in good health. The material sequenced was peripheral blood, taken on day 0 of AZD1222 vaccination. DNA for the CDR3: TGTGCCAGCTCACCACTGGGGCAGGGGGCCTACGAGCAGTACTTC. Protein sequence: CASSPLGQGAYEQYF.